This T cell receptor (beta chain) was recovered during a study of blood T cells in healthy people across ages (dated by TCRdb to the mid-2010s). Broadly, across the study: Template switching captured roughly one uniquely barcoded TCR beta cDNA molecule per two T cells in model experiments. To track age-related changes in TCR beta repertoire diversity, the study relied on deep sequencing normalized with unique cDNA molecular identifiers. Four age groups were formed from the donors: young (average 16 years), middle-aged (around 40), aged (approximately 60) and long-lived (about 75). To avoid experimental bias, donors of different ages were spread randomly across the sequencing lanes. Two additional independent replicas of 1 million unique cDNA reads from the same blood draw were analyzed for two donors (one aged 18 to 30 and one aged 80 or older).

The library was prepared using 5' RACE. Instrument on record: Illumina HiSeq 2500. A second PCR of roughly 6 to 11 cycles was run with a J-beta primer mix and a sample-barcoded 5' primer. Each TCR beta cDNA molecule received a unique molecular identifier from a template-switch 5' adaptor carrying 12 random nucleotides. Each sample yielded at least 3 million CDR3-containing paired-end reads. First-strand cDNA synthesis was performed from all RNA using the Mint cDNA synthesis kit, with priming by a TRBC-specific oligonucleotide. Following uracil-DNA glycosylase treatment, all cDNA underwent a first 18-cycle PCR with the universal primers M1SS and BC2_uni_R. The source study handled its data this way. Each sample was normalized by randomly selecting 1 million high-quality reads, each carrying a distinct molecular identifier. Reads sharing molecular identifiers were discarded rather than binned into consensus sequences. MiTCR, with a Q25 quality threshold and the strictest error-elimination algorithm, was used for CDR3 identification, clonotype clustering and error correction. A nonparametric unseen species model with Euler transformation was used to estimate lower-bound total TCR beta diversity. The public reads were reprocessed in TCRdb via fastp at Q25 and MiXCR, keeping in-frame beta chains. Every distinct CDR3 protein forms one entry, paired with its most common genes and DNA. The V and J calls were determined by TCRdb, not by the authors. In all, the sample holds 1.2 million to 1.5 million distinct CDR3 sequences, and almost 60% of those were seen once. Over 5% of the sample rests with the top ten.

Taken from the germline V gene (reference sequence), the CDR1 and CDR2 loops are MNHNY and SVGAGI. From the cysteine up to the phenylalanine, the CDR3 has a length of 13 residues. The DNA shown is the 39-base CDR3, in frame from base 1. The full study reports these points: Estimates of total diversity based on one million sequenced T cells were considered lower bounds and underestimates. There was a strong correlation between observed TCR beta diversity and the percentage of naive T cells measured by flow cytometry. Observed TCR beta diversity per million T cells fell roughly linearly with age, and a significant reduction was already apparent by age around 40. Bulk unsorted PBMC profiling prevented conclusive comparison of naive and antigen-experienced compartments. Compared with the aged group, the long-lived group had more naive CD4+ T cells, fewer expanded clones and increased TCR diversity, a pattern suggesting age selection. Because the CMV infection status of the donors was unknown, age-related changes in expanded clonotypes may potentially have been confounded.

The roughly 39 donors, aged about 6 to 95 years, were systemically healthy Caucasian individuals from Russia. Around 10 milliliters of peripheral blood were collected from each donor into EDTA-treated Vacutainer tubes. PBMCs were isolated by Ficoll-Paque density-gradient centrifugation, with at least 7 million obtained per sample. Trizol reagent was used to extract total RNA from the PBMCs, yielding at least 5 micrograms per sample. Naive CD45RAhigh/CD27high T cell percentages were measured by flow cytometry on a PBMC aliquot from every donor. Details on this clonotype: There is no known antigen for this receptor. Base qualities are missing; no much larger clone stands one base away.

The source is a young man in good health. The receptor chain draws on TRBV6-6 and TRBJ2-5; the D gene lacks a confident call. The closer fit of TRBJ2-7 to the DNA end suggests the J call may be wrong. The source material was blood. The nucleotide sequence is given as TGTGCCAGCAGTTACGACCACAACTACGAGCAGTACTTC. It translates as CASSYDHNYEQYF.